A selection of T cell receptor beta chains follows, all from one sample in a study of blood T cell repertoires in COVID-19. Produced via immunoSEQ multiplex PCR; TCRdb's table is partial and in-frame only. The top ten hold approximately 8.2% of the sample, which has roughly 240,000 clones, 70% to 90% seen once. What was sequenced was PBMCs or T cells enriched from blood (not recorded which). The receptor source for this set is a woman between 50 and 59 years old with acute COVID-19. The CDR3 runs from the conserved cysteine through the conserved F or W. A D gene is named only where the DNA matches it firmly. For some rows the clone size is stated as once, few or many, or as a class when expanded; others skip it.

V: TRBV18; D: NA; J: TRBJ1-2; size: NA; CDR3: CASSPPRTDPNYGYTF; DNA: TGTGCCAGCTCACCTCCAAGGACAGACCCTAACTATGGCTACACCTTC
V: TRBV7-2; D: NA; J: TRBJ1-5; size: few; CDR3: CASSIYDTVGPQHF; DNA: TGTGCCAGCAGCATTTATGACACCGTTGGGCCCCAGCATTTT
V: TRBV30; D: NA; J: TRBJ2-5; size: NA; CDR3: CAWSVAGETQYF; DNA: TGTGCCTGGAGTGTAGCTGGTGAGACCCAGTACTTC
V: TRBV11-2; D: TRBD2; J: TRBJ2-4; size: NA; CDR3: CASSLGLAGVAKNIQYF; DNA: TGTGCCAGCAGCTTAGGACTAGCGGGGGTAGCCAAAAACATTCAGTACTTC
V: TRBV7-2; D: TRBD1; J: TRBJ2-2; size: NA; CDR3: CASSLRTGEDTGELFF; DNA: TGTGCCAGCAGCTTAAGGACAGGGGAGGACACCGGGGAGCTGTTTTTT
V: TRBV27; D: TRBD1; J: TRBJ1-5; size: few; CDR3: CASSSSGGVNQPQHF; DNA: TGTGCCAGCAGCTCGTCAGGGGGAGTCAATCAGCCCCAGCATTTT
V: TRBV7-2; D: NA; J: TRBJ2-5; size: NA; CDR3: CASSFFPNFAGEETQYF; DNA: TGTGCCAGCAGCTTTTTCCCCAATTTTGCGGGTGAAGAGACCCAGTACTTC
V: TRBV19; D: TRBD1; J: TRBJ1-5; size: NA; CDR3: CASSATGGGNQPQHF; DNA: TGTGCCAGTAGTGCGACAGGGGGTGGAAATCAGCCCCAGCATTTT
V: TRBV14; D: NA; J: TRBJ1-1; size: NA; CDR3: CASSRNRVTEAFF; DNA: TGTGCCAGCAGCCGGAACAGGGTGACTGAAGCTTTCTTT
V: TRBV12-5; D: TRBD1; J: TRBJ2-7; size: NA; CDR3: CASGLDTGGSYEQYF; DNA: TGTGCTAGTGGTTTGGATACAGGGGGCTCCTACGAGCAGTACTTC
V: TRBV4-3; D: TRBD2; J: TRBJ2-2; size: NA; CDR3: CASSQGFGGGRVEELFF; DNA: TGCGCCAGCAGCCAAGGATTCGGGGGGGGGCGAGTTGAGGAGCTGTTTTTT
V: TRBV19; D: NA; J: TRBJ2-1; size: NA; CDR3: CASSILTGGTYNEQFF; DNA: TGTGCCAGTAGTATACTTACGGGGGGCACCTACAATGAGCAGTTCTTC
V: TRBV27; D: NA; J: TRBJ1-1; size: NA; CDR3: CASSTRLGLEAFF; DNA: TGTGCCAGCAGTACAAGGTTGGGGCTTGAAGCTTTCTTT
V: TRBV7-6; D: TRBD1; J: TRBJ1-5; size: NA; CDR3: CASSSTTGGGQPQHF; DNA: TGTGCCAGCAGCTCAACGACAGGGGGTGGTCAGCCCCAGCATTTT
V: TRBV30; D: TRBD1; J: TRBJ2-7; size: few; CDR3: CAWSITGGPYEQYF; DNA: TGTGCCTGGAGTATTACAGGGGGCCCCTACGAGCAGTACTTC
V: TRBV9; D: NA; J: TRBJ1-1; size: NA; CDR3: CASSVAEQVLGEAFF; DNA: TGTGCCAGCAGCGTAGCTGAACAGGTTCTTGGTGAAGCTTTCTTT
V: TRBV30; D: NA; J: TRBJ2-7; size: NA; CDR3: CACRDKVTYEQYF; DNA: TGTGCCTGCCGGGACAAAGTGACCTACGAGCAGTACTTC
V: TRBV9; D: NA; J: TRBJ1-1; size: NA; CDR3: CASKEVGTEAFF; DNA: TGTGCCAGCAAGGAGGTCGGCACTGAAGCTTTCTTT
V: TRBV10-3; D: NA; J: TRBJ1-1; size: NA; CDR3: CAITGGESTEAFF; DNA: TGTGCCATCACCGGTGGTGAGAGCACTGAAGCTTTCTTT
V: TRBV6-2/TRBV6-3; D: TRBD2; J: TRBJ2-5; size: NA; CDR3: CASSKTSGVETQYF; DNA: TGTGCCAGCAGTAAGACTAGCGGGGTAGAGACCCAGTACTTC
V: TRBV9; D: NA; J: TRBJ2-7; size: NA; CDR3: CASSVDTGSYEQYF; DNA: TGTGCCAGCAGCGTAGATACAGGTTCCTACGAGCAGTACTTC
V: TRBV5-1; D: TRBD2; J: TRBJ2-3; size: NA; CDR3: CASSLAGGTDTQYF; DNA: TGCGCCAGCAGCTTAGCGGGGGGCACAGATACGCAGTATTTT
V: TRBV18; D: TRBD1; J: TRBJ1-1; size: NA; CDR3: CASSPPIGQVNTEAFF; DNA: TGTGCCAGCTCACCACCGATCGGACAGGTGAACACTGAAGCTTTCTTT
V: TRBV27; D: TRBD1; J: TRBJ1-1; size: NA; CDR3: CASKTGTANTEAFF; DNA: TGTGCCAGCAAAACCGGGACAGCAAACACTGAAGCTTTCTTT
V: TRBV6-5; D: NA; J: TRBJ2-2; size: NA; CDR3: CATGTLWDGELFF; DNA: TGTGCCACCGGGACTCTCTGGGACGGGGAGCTGTTTTTT
V: TRBV7-2; D: NA; J: TRBJ2-5; size: NA; CDR3: CASSYARDTRQETQYF; DNA: TGTGCCAGCAGCTATGCCCGGGACACGCGACAAGAGACCCAGTACTTC
V: TRBV5-1; D: NA; J: TRBJ1-6; size: few; CDR3: CASSWGAGEYSPLHF; DNA: TGCGCCAGCAGCTGGGGAGCAGGGGAGTATTCACCCCTCCACTTT
V: TRBV7-9; D: TRBD2; J: TRBJ2-7; size: NA; CDR3: CASSLGGGIAYEQYF; DNA: TGTGCCAGCAGCTTAGGCGGGGGGATTGCCTACGAGCAGTACTTC
V: TRBV5-4; D: TRBD2; J: TRBJ2-5; size: NA; CDR3: CASSFAGLAGEETQYF; DNA: TGTGCCAGCAGCTTCGCGGGACTAGCGGGAGAAGAGACCCAGTACTTC
V: TRBV29-1; D: NA; J: TRBJ1-1; size: NA; CDR3: CSAMTALNTEAFF; DNA: TGCAGCGCCATGACAGCCCTGAACACTGAAGCTTTCTTT
V: TRBV14; D: TRBD1; J: TRBJ1-2; size: NA; CDR3: CASSYTGGRYTF; DNA: TGTGCCAGCAGCTATACAGGGGGCAGGTACACCTTC
V: TRBV6-5; D: TRBD1; J: TRBJ1-1; size: NA; CDR3: CASSFATRGQAEAFF; DNA: TGTGCCAGCAGTTTCGCGACCAGGGGGCAAGCCGAAGCTTTCTTT
V: TRBV12-3/TRBV12-4; D: NA; J: TRBJ1-5; size: NA; CDR3: CASSLGQNQPQHF; DNA: TGTGCCAGCAGTTTAGGTCAGAATCAGCCCCAGCATTTT
V: TRBV24-1; D: TRBD2; J: TRBJ2-1; size: NA; CDR3: CATSEDTSGGSSYNEQFF; DNA: TGTGCCACCAGTGAGGATACTAGCGGGGGGAGCTCCTACAATGAGCAGTTCTTC